Each of the 5 T cell receptor beta chains below was sequenced from the same sample in a study of vaccination effects on CD4 cells after COVID-19. The ViraFEST assay expanded antigen-specific CD4+ T cells with viral peptide pools before sequencing. Following 10 days of culture, CD4+ T cells were isolated. Everyone in the study got two shots of either the BNT162b2 or mRNA-1273 vaccine. TCRdb keeps only in-frame clones here, not all; method: immunoSEQ multiplex PCR. Here the sample spans tens of thousands of clones, 73% being singletons. What these receptors recognize is not known. Source: CD4+ T cells from PBMCs cultured with HCoV-229E spike peptides, taken after COVID-19 vaccination. The receptors come from a human donor who received a COVID-19 vaccine.

This CDR3 is CASSETEQTYEQYV. The CDR3 DNA follows: TGTGCCAGCAGTGAAACTGAGCAGACCTACGAGCAGTACGTC. The chain recombines TRBV6-1 with TRBJ2-7; no definite D call. Looked up from germline, CDR1 is MNHNS and CDR2 is SASEGT. The CDR3 is 14 residues long. V lost 2 bases and J 2 bases, leaving 10 bases between the germline ends.

V usage is TRBV28 and J usage is TRBJ1-5, with 10 bases lining up with TRBD1. Trimming removed 2 bases from V and 4 bases from J; junction bases left unmatched: 2. The germline V gene encodes CDR1 MDHEN and CDR2 SYDVKM. The CDR3 extends over 15 amino acids. The CDR3 is CASSLRQGANQPQHF. CDR3 DNA: TGTGCCAGCAGTTTAAGACAGGGGGCAAATCAGCCCCAGCATTTT. The full variable domain, its missing parts supplied by reference TRBV28 and TRBJ1-5, is DVKVTQSSRYLVKRTGEKVFLECVQDMDHENMFWYRQDPGLGLRLIYFSYDVKMKEKGDIPEGYSVSREKKERFSLILESASTNQTSMYLCASSLRQGANQPQHFGDGTRLSIL.

This clone was observed a few times. This chain links TRBV3-1 (or the pseudogene TRBV3-2) with TRBJ2-1; 10 bases are a match to TRBD2. Germline CDR1 LGHDT, CDR2 YNNKEL (reference sequence). CDR3 length: 16 residues. Losses at the gene ends were 4 bases for V and 1 base for J; bases not matched to a gene: 4. The CDR3 bases are TGTGCCAGCAGCCGAGATAGCGGGGGGTCCTACAATGAGCAGTTCTTC. Protein product: CASSRDSGGSYNEQFF.

The V gene is TRBV29-1, the J gene TRBJ2-1; possibly TRBD1 for D (6 bases). Per germline, CDR1 SQVTM and CDR2 ANQGSEA. The CDR3 spans 13 residues. V lost 7 bases to trimming and J lost 4 bases, with 14 bases between them. The CDR3 DNA sequence: TGCAGCGGGACCGGGACAAAGTACAATGAGCAGTTCTTC. Translated, it gives CSGTGTKYNEQFF.

The chain carries TRBV6-6 and TRBJ1-5, with no clear D. Germline V gene lookup returns CDR1 MNHNY and CDR2 SVGAGI (reference sequence). CDR3 length equals 14 residues. V lost 5 bases, J lost 4 bases, and 12 bases lay in between. The CDR3 DNA is TGTGCCAGCAGTGCGATTATGGAAAATCAGCCCCAGCATTTT. This encodes CASSAIMENQPQHF.